The 4 T cell receptor beta chains below all came from one sample that was sequenced in a study of cytomegalovirus exposure and HLA in healthy donors. TCRdb's copy holds only in-frame clones and misses some; the assay was immunoSEQ multiplex PCR. The repertoire holds around 300,000 clones, with about nine tenths as singletons. Sequencing was performed on PBMCs. The receptors come from a woman in her twenties or thirties in good health and CMV-seropositive.

The J gene is TRBJ1-6, the V gene TRBV28; perhaps TRBD1 as D (5 bases). Between the trimmed V and J ends, which lost 5 bases and 6 bases, there was a span of 11 bases. The CDR3 covers 14 residues. Germline CDR1 MDHEN, CDR2 SYDVKM. This CDR3 reads CASSTGTPNSPLHF. CDR3 DNA: TGTGCCAGCAGTACCGGGACTCCTAATTCACCCCTCCACTTT.

The count of this clone is one. The chain employs TRBV11-2 and TRBJ2-7; the match to TRBD1 covers 7 bases. Germline V gene data show CDR1 as SGHAT and CDR2 as FQNNGV. J gave up 3 bases and V 2 bases, and 4 bases lay outside the gene matches. CDR3 length: 14 amino acids. The chain's CDR3 is CASSLIRDSYEQYF. For the CDR3, the DNA is TGTGCCAGCAGCTTAATCAGGGACAGCTACGAGCAGTACTTC.

Only a few counts were recorded for this clone. CDR3 DNA: TGTGCCAGCATACAGGCTATAAACACCGGGGAGCTGTTTTTT. Residues: CASIQAINTGELFF. The V call is TRBV6-5, the J call TRBJ2-2; TRBD1 might be the D (5 bases). V lost 7 bases, J lost 2 bases, and 11 bases lay in between. This CDR3 has 14 residues. Germline V gives CDR1 MNHEY, CDR2 SVGAGI.

CDR3 loop: CASSLDGASQQFF. The CDR3 DNA is TGTGCCAGCAGCTTAGATGGGGCTAGTCAGCAGTTCTTC. V is TRBV11-3 and J is TRBJ2-1; possibly TRBD1 for D (5 bases). The CDR3 is 13 amino acids. From germline, CDR1 is SGHNT and CDR2 YENEEA. V lost 0 bases, J lost 11 bases, and 11 bases lay in between.